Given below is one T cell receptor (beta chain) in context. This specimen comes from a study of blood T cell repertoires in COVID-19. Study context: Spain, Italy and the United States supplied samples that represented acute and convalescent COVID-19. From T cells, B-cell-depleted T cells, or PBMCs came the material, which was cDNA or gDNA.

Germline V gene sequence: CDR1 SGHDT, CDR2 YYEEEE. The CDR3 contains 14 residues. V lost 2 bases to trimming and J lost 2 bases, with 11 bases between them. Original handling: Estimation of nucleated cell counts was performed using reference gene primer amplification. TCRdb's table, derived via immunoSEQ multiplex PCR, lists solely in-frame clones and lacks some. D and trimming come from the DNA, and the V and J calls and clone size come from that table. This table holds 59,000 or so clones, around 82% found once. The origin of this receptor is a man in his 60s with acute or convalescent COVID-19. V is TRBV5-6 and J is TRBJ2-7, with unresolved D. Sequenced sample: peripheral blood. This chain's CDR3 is CASSFEPEAYEQYF. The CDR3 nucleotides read TGTGCCAGCAGCTTCGAGCCCGAAGCCTACGAGCAGTACTTC.